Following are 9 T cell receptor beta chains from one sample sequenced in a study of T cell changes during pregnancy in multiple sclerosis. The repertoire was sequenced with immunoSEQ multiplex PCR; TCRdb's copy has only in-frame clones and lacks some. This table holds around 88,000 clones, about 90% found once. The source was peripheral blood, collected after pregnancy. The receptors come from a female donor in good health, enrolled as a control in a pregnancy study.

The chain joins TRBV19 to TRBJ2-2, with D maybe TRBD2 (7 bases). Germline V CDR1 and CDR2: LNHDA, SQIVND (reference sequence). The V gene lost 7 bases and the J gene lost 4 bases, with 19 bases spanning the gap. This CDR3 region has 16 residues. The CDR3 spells CASTTRGGGGTGELFF. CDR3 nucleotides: TGTGCCAGTACCACCAGGGGCGGGGGCGGCACCGGGGAGCTGTTTTTT.

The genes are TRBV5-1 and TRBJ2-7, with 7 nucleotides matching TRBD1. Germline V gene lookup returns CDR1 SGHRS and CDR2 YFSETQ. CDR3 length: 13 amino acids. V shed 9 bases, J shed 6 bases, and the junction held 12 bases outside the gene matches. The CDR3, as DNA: TGCGCCACCTCTACAGGGGTGGAGCGCGAGCAGTACTTC. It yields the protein CATSTGVEREQYF.

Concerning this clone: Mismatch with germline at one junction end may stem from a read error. The CDR3 region has the DNA TGTGCCAGCACCCTAGACAGCACCGATCAGCTCCAGCATTTT. Its protein product is CASTLDSTDQLQHF. V is TRBV7-9 and J is TRBJ1-5; a weak D match, TRBD1 (5 bases). Germline CDR1 and CDR2: SEHNR and FQNEAQ (reference sequence). The CDR3 totals 14 residues. The complete variable domain, with remaining parts taken from reference TRBV7-9 and TRBJ1-5, reads DTGVSQNPRHKITKRGQNVTFRCDPISEHNRLYWYRQTLGQGPEFLTYFQNEAQLEKSRLLSDRFSAERPKGSFSTLEIQRTEQGDSAMYLCASTLDSTDQLQHFGDGTRLSIL.

In DNA form, the CDR3 reads TGTGCCAGCAGTGAAACAGGGTTGGCTAATGAAAAACTGTTTTTT. Its protein is CASSETGLANEKLFF. The rearrangement links TRBV6-4 to TRBJ1-4; D possibly corresponds to TRBD1 (6 bases). The V gene's germline CDR1 is MRHNA and CDR2 SNTAGT. This CDR3 is 15 amino acids long. Trimming shortened V by 3 bases and J by 3 bases, and 11 bases separated the two germline ends.

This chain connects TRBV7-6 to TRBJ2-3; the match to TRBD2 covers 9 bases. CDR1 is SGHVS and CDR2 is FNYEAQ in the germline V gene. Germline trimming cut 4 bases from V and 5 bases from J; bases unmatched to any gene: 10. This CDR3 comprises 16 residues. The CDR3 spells CASSSFVGREGDTQYF. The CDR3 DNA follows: TGTGCCAGCAGCTCTTTCGTCGGGCGGGAGGGAGATACGCAGTATTTT.

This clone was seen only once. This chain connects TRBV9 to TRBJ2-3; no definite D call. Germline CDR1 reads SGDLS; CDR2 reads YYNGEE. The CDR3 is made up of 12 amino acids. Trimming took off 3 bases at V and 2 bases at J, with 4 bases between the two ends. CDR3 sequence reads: CASSADTDTQYF. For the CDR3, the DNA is TGTGCCAGCAGCGCAGACACAGATACGCAGTATTTT.

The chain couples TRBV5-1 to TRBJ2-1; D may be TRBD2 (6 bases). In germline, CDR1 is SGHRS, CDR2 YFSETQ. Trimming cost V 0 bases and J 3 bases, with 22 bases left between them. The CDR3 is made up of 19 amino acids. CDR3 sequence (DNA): TGCGCCAGCAGCTTGGCCGGGAGCCCTGGGGCTAGGCTCTACAATGAGCAGTTCTTC. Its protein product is CASSLAGSPGARLYNEQFF. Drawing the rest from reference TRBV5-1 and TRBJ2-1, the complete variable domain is KAGVTQTPRYLIKTRGQQVTLSCSPISGHRSVSWYQQTPGQGLQFLFEYFSETQRNKGNFPGRFSGRQFSNSRSEMNVSTLELGDSALYLCASSLAGSPGARLYNEQFFGPGTRLTVL.

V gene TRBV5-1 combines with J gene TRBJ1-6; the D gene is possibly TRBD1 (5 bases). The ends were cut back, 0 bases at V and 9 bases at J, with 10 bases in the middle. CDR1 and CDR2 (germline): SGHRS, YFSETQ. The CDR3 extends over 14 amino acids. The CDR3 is CASSLGGGSSPLHF. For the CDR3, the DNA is TGCGCCAGCAGCTTGGGGGGCGGGAGTTCACCCCTCCACTTT.

The CDR3, as DNA: TGTGCCAGCAGGAAGCGGCCTAGCACAGATACGCAGTATTTT. It specifies CASRKRPSTDTQYF. The chain links TRBV6-5 to TRBJ2-3, with D perhaps TRBD2 (5 bases). Germline V CDR1 and CDR2: MNHEY, SVGAGI. This CDR3 is 14 amino acids long. The V end lost 6 bases, the J end lost 0 bases, and 10 bases lay between the germline ends.